This T cell receptor beta chain was sequenced during a study of shared clonotypes between healthy human individuals. About the study: A donor's plate count was three for CD4 naive and three for CD4 memory; CD8 naive had two and CD8 memory one. Findings and caveats of the study: Sampling used blood alone; tissue repertoires probably differ. Sharing across four donors was seen in approximately 5.2% of naive CD4 clonotypes. Naive subsets usually exceeded memory subsets in estimated richness.

Clones were read by immunoSEQ multiplex PCR, and TCRdb kept only the in-frame ones, dropping some. The table has about 1 million clones, about 84% seen once. In regard to this clone: Its matching antigen is unknown.

Per the germline V gene, CDR1 is SQVTM and CDR2 is ANQGSEA. This CDR3 has 15 amino acids. The V end was cut by 3 bases, the J end by 6 bases, with 18 bases between. The receptor was isolated from a man younger than 35 in good health. Some clones in this sample may be carry-over from other donors' samples. The specimen sequenced was memory CD4+ T cells from PBMCs. The subset was: CD45RA-negative fraction. The chain carries TRBV29-1 and TRBJ2-4, with D perhaps being TRBD1 or TRBD2 (5 bases each). This chain's CDR3 is CSVEGDPRRGNIQYF. In DNA, the CDR3 is TGCAGCGTTGAGGGGGACCCTCGTCGGGGAAACATTCAGTACTTC.